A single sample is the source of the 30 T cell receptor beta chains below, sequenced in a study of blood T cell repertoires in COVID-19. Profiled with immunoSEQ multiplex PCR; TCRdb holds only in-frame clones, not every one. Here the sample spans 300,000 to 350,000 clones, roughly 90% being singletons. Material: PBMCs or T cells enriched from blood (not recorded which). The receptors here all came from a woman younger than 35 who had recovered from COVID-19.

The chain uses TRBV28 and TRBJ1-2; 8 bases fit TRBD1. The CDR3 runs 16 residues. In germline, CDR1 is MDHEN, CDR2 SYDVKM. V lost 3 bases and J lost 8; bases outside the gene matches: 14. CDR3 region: CASSFSIPQGAYGYTF. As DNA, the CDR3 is TGTGCCAGCAGTTTCTCCATCCCTCAGGGGGCCTACGGCTACACCTTC.

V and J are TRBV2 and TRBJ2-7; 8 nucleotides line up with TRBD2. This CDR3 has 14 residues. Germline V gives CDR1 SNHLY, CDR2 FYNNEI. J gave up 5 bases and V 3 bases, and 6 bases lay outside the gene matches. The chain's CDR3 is CASSDQRTSNEQYF. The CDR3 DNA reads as TGTGCCAGCAGTGATCAGCGGACTAGCAACGAGCAGTACTTC.

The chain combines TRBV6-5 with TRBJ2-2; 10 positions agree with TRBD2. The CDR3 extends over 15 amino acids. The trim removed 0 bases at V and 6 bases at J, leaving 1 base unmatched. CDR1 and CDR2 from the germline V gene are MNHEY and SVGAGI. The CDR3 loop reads CASSYSAGGPGELFF. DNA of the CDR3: TGTGCCAGCAGTTACTCAGCGGGGGGGCCCGGGGAGCTGTTTTTT.

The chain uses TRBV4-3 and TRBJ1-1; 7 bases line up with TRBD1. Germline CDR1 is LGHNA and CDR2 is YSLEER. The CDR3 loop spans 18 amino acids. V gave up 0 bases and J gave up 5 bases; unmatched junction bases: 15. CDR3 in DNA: TGCGCCAGCAGCCAAGATACCCTCGGAACAGGGGTGAGGACTGAAGCTTTCTTT. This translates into CASSQDTLGTGVRTEAFF.

The CDR3: CASSLGRDGTQYF. CDR3 nucleotides: TGTGCCAGCAGCTTAGGGCGGGATGGTACGCAGTATTTT. The chain joins TRBV11-2 to TRBJ2-3; maybe TRBD2 (6 bases). V was pared by 1 base and J by 8 bases, with 10 bases between. This CDR3 has 13 residues. Germline V lookup: CDR1 SGHAT, CDR2 FQNNGV.

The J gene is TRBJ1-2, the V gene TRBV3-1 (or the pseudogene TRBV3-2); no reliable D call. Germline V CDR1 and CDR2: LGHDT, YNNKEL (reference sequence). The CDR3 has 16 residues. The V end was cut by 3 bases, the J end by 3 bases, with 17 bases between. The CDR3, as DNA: TGTGCCAGCAGCCATCACTCGGAGGGTAGGGACTATGGCTACACCTTC. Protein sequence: CASSHHSEGRDYGYTF.

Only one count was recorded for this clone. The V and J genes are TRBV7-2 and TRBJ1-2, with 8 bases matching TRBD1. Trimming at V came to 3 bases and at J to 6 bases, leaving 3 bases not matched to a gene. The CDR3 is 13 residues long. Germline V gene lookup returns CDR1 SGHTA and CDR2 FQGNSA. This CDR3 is CASSFQGANGYTF. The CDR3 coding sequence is TGTGCCAGCAGCTTCCAGGGGGCGAATGGCTACACCTTC.

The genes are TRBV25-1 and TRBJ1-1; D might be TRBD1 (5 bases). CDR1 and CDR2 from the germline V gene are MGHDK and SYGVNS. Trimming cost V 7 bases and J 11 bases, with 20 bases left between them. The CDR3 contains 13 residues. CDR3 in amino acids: CASIGNGGVRAFF. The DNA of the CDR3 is TGTGCCAGCATTGGAAACGGGGGGGTGCGGGCTTTCTTT.

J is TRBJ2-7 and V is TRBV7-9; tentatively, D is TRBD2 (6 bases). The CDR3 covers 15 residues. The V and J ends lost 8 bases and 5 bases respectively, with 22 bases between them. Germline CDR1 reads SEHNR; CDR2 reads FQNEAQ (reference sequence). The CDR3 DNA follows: TGTGCCAGCTCGGATGGTTTGGGGACTTTGGACGAGCAGTACTTC. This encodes CASSDGLGTLDEQYF.

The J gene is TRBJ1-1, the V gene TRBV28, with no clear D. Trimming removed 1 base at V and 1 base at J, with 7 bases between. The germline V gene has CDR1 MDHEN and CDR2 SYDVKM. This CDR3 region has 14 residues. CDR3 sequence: CASSLSPGNTEAFF. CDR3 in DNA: TGTGCCAGCAGTTTATCCCCGGGGAACACTGAAGCTTTCTTT.

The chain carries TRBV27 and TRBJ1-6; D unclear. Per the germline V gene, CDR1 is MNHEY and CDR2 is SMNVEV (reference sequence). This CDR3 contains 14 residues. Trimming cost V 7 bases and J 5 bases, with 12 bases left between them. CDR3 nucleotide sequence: TGTGCCAGCAACTCCAACGACAATAATTCACCCCTCCACTTT. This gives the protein CASNSNDNNSPLHF.

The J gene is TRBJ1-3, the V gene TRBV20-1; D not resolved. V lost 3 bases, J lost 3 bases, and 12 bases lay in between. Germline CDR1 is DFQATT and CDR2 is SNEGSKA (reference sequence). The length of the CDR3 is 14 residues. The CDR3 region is CSASRGQIGNTIYF. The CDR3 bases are TGCAGTGCTAGTAGAGGGCAGATTGGAAACACCATATATTTT.

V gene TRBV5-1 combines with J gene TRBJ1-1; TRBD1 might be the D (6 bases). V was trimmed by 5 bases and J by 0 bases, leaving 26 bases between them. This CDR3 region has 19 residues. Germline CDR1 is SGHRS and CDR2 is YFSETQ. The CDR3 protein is CASRLRPITGRGVNTEAFF. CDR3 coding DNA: TGCGCCAGCAGACTCAGGCCTATTACAGGGAGGGGGGTGAACACTGAAGCTTTCTTT.

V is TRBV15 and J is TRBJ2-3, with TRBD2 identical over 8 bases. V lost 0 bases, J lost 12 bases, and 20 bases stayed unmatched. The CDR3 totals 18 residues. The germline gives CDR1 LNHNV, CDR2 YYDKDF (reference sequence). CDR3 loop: CATSRDSYVYSSGPPQYF. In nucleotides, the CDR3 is TGTGCCACCAGCAGAGATTCTTACGTCTACTCTAGCGGGCCCCCTCAGTATTTT. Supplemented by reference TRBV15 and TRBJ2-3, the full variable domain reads DAMVIQNPRYQVTQFGKPVTLSCSQTLNHNVMYWYQQKSSQAPKLLFHYYDKDFNNEADTPDNFQSRRPNTSFCFLDIRSPGLGDTAMYLCATSRDSYVYSSGPPQYFGPGTRLTVL.

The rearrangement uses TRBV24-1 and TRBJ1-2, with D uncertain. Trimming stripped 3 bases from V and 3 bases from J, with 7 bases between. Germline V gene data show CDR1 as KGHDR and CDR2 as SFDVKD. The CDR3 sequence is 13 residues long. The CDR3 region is CATSDLRDYGYTF. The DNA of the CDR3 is TGTGCCACCAGTGATCTACGGGACTATGGCTACACCTTC.

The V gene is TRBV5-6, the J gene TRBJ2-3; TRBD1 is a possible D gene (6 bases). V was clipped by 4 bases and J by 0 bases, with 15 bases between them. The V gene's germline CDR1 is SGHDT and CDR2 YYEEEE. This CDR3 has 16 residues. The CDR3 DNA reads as TGTGCCAGCAGCGCCACAGGGCAGACTAGCACAGATACGCAGTATTTT. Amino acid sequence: CASSATGQTSTDTQYF.

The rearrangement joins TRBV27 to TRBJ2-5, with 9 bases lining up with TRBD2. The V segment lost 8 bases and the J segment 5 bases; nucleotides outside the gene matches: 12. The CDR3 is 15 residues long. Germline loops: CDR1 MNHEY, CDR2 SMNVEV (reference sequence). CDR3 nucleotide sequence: TGTGCCAGCGGAGCTTATAGCGGGAGTGCTGAGACCCAGTACTTC. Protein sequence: CASGAYSGSAETQYF.

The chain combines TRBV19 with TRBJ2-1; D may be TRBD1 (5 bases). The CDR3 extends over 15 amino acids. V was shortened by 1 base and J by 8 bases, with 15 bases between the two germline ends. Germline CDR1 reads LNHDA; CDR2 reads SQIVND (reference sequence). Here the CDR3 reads CASSIGRQLVDEQFF. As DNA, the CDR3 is TGTGCCAGTAGTATAGGGCGACAGTTAGTGGATGAGCAGTTCTTC.

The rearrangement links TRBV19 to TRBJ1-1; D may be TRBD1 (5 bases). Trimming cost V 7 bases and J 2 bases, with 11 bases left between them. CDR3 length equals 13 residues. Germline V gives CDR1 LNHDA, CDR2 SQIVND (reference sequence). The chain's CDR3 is CASNQGLNTEAFF. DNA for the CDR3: TGTGCCAGTAATCAGGGATTAAACACTGAAGCTTTCTTT.

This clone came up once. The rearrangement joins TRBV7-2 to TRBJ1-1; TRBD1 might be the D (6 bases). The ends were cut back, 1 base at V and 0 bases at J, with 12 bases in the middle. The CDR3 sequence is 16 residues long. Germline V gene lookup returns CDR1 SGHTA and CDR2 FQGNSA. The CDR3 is CASSLEYRVMNTEAFF. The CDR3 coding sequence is TGTGCCAGCAGCTTAGAATACAGGGTCATGAACACTGAAGCTTTCTTT.

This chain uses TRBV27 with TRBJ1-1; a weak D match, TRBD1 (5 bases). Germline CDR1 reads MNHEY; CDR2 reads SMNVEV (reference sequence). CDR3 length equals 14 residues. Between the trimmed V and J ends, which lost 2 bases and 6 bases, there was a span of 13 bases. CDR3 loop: CASSLGAHGAEAFF. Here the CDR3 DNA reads TGTGCCAGCAGTTTAGGGGCCCATGGCGCTGAAGCTTTCTTT.

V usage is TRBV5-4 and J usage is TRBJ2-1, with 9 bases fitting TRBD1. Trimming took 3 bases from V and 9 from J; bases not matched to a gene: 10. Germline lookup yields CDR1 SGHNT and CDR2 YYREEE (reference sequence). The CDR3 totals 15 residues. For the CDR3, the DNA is TGTGCCAGCAGCTCCCGGGACAGGGAAATTGGTGAGCAGTTCTTC. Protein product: CASSSRDREIGEQFF.

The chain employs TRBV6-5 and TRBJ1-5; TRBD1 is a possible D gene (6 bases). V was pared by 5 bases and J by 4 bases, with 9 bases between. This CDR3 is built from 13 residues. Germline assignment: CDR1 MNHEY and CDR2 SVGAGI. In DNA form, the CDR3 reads TGTGCCAGCAGTCGGACAGATAATCAGCCCCAGCATTTT. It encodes CASSRTDNQPQHF.

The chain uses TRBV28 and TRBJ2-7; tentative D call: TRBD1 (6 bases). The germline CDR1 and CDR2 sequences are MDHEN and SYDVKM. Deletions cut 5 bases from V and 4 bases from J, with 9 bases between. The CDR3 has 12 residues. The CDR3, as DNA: TGTGCCAGCAGTCGTACAGGGTACGAGCAGTACTTC. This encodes CASSRTGYEQYF.

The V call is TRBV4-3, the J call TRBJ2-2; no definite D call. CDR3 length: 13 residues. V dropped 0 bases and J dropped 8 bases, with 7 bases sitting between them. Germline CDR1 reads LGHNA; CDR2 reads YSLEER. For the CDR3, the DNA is TGCGCCAGCAGCCAAGATATCTTAGGGGAGCTGTTTTTT. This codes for CASSQDILGELFF.

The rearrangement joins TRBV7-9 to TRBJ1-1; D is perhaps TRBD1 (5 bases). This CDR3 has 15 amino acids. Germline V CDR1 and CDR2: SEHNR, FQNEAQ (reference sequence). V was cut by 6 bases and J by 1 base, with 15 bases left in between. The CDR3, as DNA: TGTGCCAGCAGAGAAACTGGACAAGCGAACACTGAAGCTTTCTTT. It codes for CASRETGQANTEAFF. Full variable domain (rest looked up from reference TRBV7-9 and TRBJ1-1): DTGVSQNPRHKITKRGQNVTFRCDPISEHNRLYWYRQTLGQGPEFLTYFQNEAQLEKSRLLSDRFSAERPKGSFSTLEIQRTEQGDSAMYLCASRETGQANTEAFFGQGTRLTVV.

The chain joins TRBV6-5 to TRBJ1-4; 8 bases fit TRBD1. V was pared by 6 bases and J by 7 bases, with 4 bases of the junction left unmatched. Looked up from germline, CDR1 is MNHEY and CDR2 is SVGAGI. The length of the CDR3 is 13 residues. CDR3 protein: CASRRTGTEKLFF. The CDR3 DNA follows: TGTGCCAGCAGGAGGACAGGGACTGAAAAACTGTTTTTT.

CDR3 nucleotide sequence: TGTGCCAGCAGCTTAAGGAGCGGCCCCTACGAGCAGTACTTC. Its protein is CASSLRSGPYEQYF. The chain joins TRBV7-2 to TRBJ2-7; the D gene is possibly TRBD2 (5 bases). Trimming pared 2 bases from V and 2 bases from J, leaving 10 bases between. The V gene's germline CDR1 is SGHTA and CDR2 FQGNSA. The CDR3 spans 14 residues.

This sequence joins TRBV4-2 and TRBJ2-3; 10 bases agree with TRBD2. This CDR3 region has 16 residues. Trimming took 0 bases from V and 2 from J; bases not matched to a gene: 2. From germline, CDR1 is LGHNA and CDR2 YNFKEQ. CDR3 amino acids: CASSQELAGVTDTQYF. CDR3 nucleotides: TGTGCCAGCAGCCAAGAGCTAGCGGGGGTCACAGATACGCAGTATTTT.

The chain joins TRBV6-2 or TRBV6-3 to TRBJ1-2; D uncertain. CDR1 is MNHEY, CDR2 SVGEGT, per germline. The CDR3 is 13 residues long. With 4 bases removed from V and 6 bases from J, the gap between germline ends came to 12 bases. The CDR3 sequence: CASSSRRRDGYTF. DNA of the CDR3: TGTGCCAGCAGTTCCCGAAGGAGAGATGGCTACACCTTC.